The TCR beta chain described here comes from a study of cytomegalovirus exposure and HLA in healthy donors. Whole-study findings and limits: Reported findings show TCR beta sequences accurately forecast HLA-A and HLA-B alleles in most subjects. As a later analysis revealed, the rate of TCR association differed by HLA locus, with DRB1 most and HLA-C fewest. As confirmed in vitro, a few CMV-associated chains were specific for CMV antigens. Sequence variants that were highly shared formed a cluster that was likely a sequencing artifact.

CDR1 and CDR2 (germline): MDHEN, SYDVKM. The CDR3 runs to 15 residues. V was pared by 5 bases and J by 4 bases, with 7 bases of the junction left unmatched. A note on this clone: Its target is not known.

A multiplex PCR was run with 60 Vbeta primers and 13 Jbeta primers. Clones were read by immunoSEQ multiplex PCR, and TCRdb kept only the in-frame ones, dropping some. Altogether over 150,000 clones are present, about 70% being singletons, with the ten largest covering about 2.5%. The sequencing input was PBMCs. The TCR sequence derives from a middle-aged woman in good health and CMV-seropositive. The V and J genes are TRBV28 and TRBJ2-2; 7 bases match TRBD2. CDR3 DNA sequence: TGTGCCAGCAGTAGGACTAGGTTTGGCACCGGGGAGCTGTTTTTT. The encoded protein is CASSRTRFGTGELFF.